This T cell receptor beta chain was observed in a study of T cells in Graves' hyperthyroidism and ophthalmopathy. Study-level points and caveats: A model built on 13 V-J features separated ophthalmopathy from stable hyperthyroidism.

With regard to this clonotype: What it recognizes is unknown.

This CDR3 region has 13 residues. CDR1 is SGHRS and CDR2 is YFSETQ in the germline V gene. Trimming pared 3 bases from V and 4 bases from J, leaving 10 bases between. RNA transcripts were the template for amplifying TCR beta CDR3 regions. Primed by the HTBI set, a first-round RT-PCR was run on the TCR CDR3. Each CDR3 protein is one row after TCRdb ran MiXCR on the multiplex PCR reads. The sample yields fewer than 850,000 distinct CDR3 sequences, 17% seen once. Patients counted as stable if ophthalmopathy did not develop within 18 months. Exclusions: uncontrolled infection, other autoimmune disease, pregnancy, lactation. Each 10 ml fresh peripheral blood draw supplied the PBMCs.

The sample comprised blood. V usage is TRBV5-1 and J usage is TRBJ1-1, with D possibly matching TRBD1 (5 bases). This TCR derives from a man aged 45-60 years with Graves' hyperthyroidism. CDR3 nucleotides: TGCGCCAGCAGCTCCGGAGGGGTCACTGAAGCTTTCTTT. Translating it yields CASSSGGVTEAFF.